This T cell receptor beta chain was observed in a study of T cells in Graves' hyperthyroidism and ophthalmopathy. Broader study findings: The majority of expanded thyroid clonotypes above 0.001 also appeared in blood. A model using 13 V-J features told ophthalmopathy apart from stable hyperthyroidism.

This clonotype has a count of ten or more. Its target is not known. TCR beta CDR3 regions were amplified from RNA transcripts. With the HTBI primer set, the TCR CDR3 went through a first round of RT-PCR. TCRdb re-called the multiplex PCR reads through MiXCR, storing one row per CDR3 protein. The table records a few hundred thousand distinct CDR3 sequences, approximately 18% of them present only once. Enrolled ophthalmopathy patients presented with a Clinical Activity Score of at least 3, a NOSPECS grade of at least 4, and disease duration under 3 months. This CDR3 comprises 14 residues. The V end lost 1 base, the J end lost 6 bases, and 12 bases lay between the germline ends. Germline CDR1 reads SGHRS; CDR2 reads YFSETQ.

This receptor was taken from a man between 18 and 29 years old with Graves' ophthalmopathy. The J gene is TRBJ2-3, the V gene TRBV5-1; D is unresolved. Sequenced: blood. The CDR3 coding sequence is TGCGCCAGCAGCTTGAGCAGAGTACAGGATACGCAGTATTTT. Translating it yields CASSLSRVQDTQYF.